This TCR beta chain was obtained from a study of shared T cell receptors in the human thymus. Assay: immunoSEQ multiplex PCR; the TCRdb copy retains only in-frame clones and omits some. Of under 450,000 clones listed, approximately 95% were seen once; the top ten hold approximately 0.02%. V lost 2 bases, J lost 3 bases, and 7 bases lay in between. Germline V gives CDR1 ENHRY, CDR2 SYGVKD. There are 13 residues in the CDR3. The chain is built from TRBV10-3 and TRBJ2-5; no reliable D call. The sequencing input was thymocytes. The clonotype comes from a human donor. The CDR3 nucleotides read TGTGCCATCAGTGAGGAGGATAAAGAGACCCAGTACTTC. It translates to CAISEEDKETQYF.